This T cell receptor (beta chain) was identified during a study of cytomegalovirus exposure and HLA in healthy donors. V lost 7 bases and J lost 1, with 12 bases in between. The germline gives CDR1 MNHEY, CDR2 SVGAGI. The CDR3 sequence is 14 residues long. 13 Jbeta primers and 60 Vbeta primers were used for the PCR. Using immunoSEQ multiplex PCR, the repertoire was profiled, and TCRdb retains in-frame clones only, with some absent. The data show some 190,000 clones, roughly 75% seen once. The chain links TRBV6-5 to TRBJ2-3; D is perhaps TRBD2 (6 bases). This clonotype was obtained from a woman in her twenties or thirties in good health and CMV-seronegative. Sequenced sample: PBMCs. The CDR3 region has the DNA TGTGCCAGCACGCCTTGGGGGGGCACAGATACGCAGTATTTT. It is translated as CASTPWGGTDTQYF.